These T cell receptor beta chains were read from a single sample in a study of blood T cell repertoires in COVID-19. The data were produced by immunoSEQ multiplex PCR, yet TCRdb's version contains in-frame clones alone and is incomplete. The sample yields some 150,000 clones, about 80% seen once. Specimen: peripheral blood. The receptors were gathered from a human donor in a cohort sampled during active COVID-19. Each CDR3 is given with its conserved first and last residue. Fields, in order: D gene, J gene, V gene, CDR3 protein, CDR3 DNA. D genes are given only for firm matches.

>TRBD2|TRBJ2-1|TRBV19
CASSVGTSGLARYNEQFF
TGTGCCAGTAGTGTCGGGACTAGCGGATTAGCTCGGTACAATGAGCAGTTCTTC
>-|TRBJ2-3|TRBV7-9
CASSLYTDTQYF
TGTGCCAGCAGCCTATACACAGATACGCAGTATTTT
>-|TRBJ2-7|TRBV6-2/TRBV6-3
CASSYDPQGQVEQYF
TGTGCCAGCAGTTATGACCCTCAGGGCCAGGTGGAGCAGTACTTC
>-|TRBJ1-4|TRBV5-1
CASSLGGATNEKLFF
TGCGCCAGCAGCTTGGGTGGGGCGACTAATGAAAAACTGTTTTTT
>-|TRBJ2-1|TRBV7-8
CASSIRGRSSYNEQFF
TGTGCCAGCAGCATCAGGGGGAGGTCATCCTACAATGAGCAGTTCTTC
>-|TRBJ1-1|TRBV13
CASSLDRMGTEAFF
TGTGCCAGCAGCTTAGACAGAATGGGCACTGAAGCTTTCTTT
>-|TRBJ2-2|TRBV29-1
CSVEDRGRGSGELFF
TGCAGCGTTGAAGATCGAGGGAGGGGGTCCGGGGAGCTGTTTTTT
>-|TRBJ2-5|TRBV11-2
CASSLFGGGSQETQYF
TGTGCCAGCAGCTTATTCGGTGGGGGGAGCCAAGAGACCCAGTACTTC
>-|TRBJ1-2|TRBV2
CASSSTGPSNYGYTF
TGTGCCAGCAGTTCTACAGGGCCTTCTAACTATGGCTACACCTTC
>TRBD1|TRBJ2-1|TRBV5-1
CASSLGTGGARNEQFF
TGCGCCAGCAGCTTAGGGACAGGGGGCGCGAGGAATGAGCAGTTCTTC
>-|TRBJ1-4|TRBV12-5
CASGPHPGEKLFF
TGTGCTAGTGGCCCCCACCCAGGTGAAAAACTGTTTTTT
>TRBD1|TRBJ2-7|TRBV3-1/TRBV3-2
CASSQAGGAFYEQYF
TGTGCCAGCAGCCAAGCAGGGGGCGCCTTCTACGAGCAGTACTTC